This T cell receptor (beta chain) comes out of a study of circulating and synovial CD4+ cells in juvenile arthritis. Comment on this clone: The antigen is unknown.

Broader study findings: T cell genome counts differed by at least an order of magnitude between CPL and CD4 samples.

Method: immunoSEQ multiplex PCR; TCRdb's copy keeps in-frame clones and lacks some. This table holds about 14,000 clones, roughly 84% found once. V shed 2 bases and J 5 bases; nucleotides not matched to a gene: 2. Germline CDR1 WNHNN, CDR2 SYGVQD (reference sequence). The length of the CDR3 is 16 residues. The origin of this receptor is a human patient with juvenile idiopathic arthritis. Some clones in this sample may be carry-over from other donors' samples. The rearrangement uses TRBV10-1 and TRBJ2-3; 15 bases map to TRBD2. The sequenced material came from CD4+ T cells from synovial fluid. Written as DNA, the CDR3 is TGCGCCAGCAGTGAGGGGACTAGCGGGGGGAGAGATACGCAGTATTTT. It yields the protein CASSEGTSGGRDTQYF.